These 17 T cell receptor beta chains share one sample of origin, sequenced in a study of blood T cells in healthy people across ages. The authors ran a second PCR of 7 to 11 cycles using a sample-barcoded 5' primer and a J-beta primer mix. Via MiXCR, TCRdb re-called the 5' RACE reads, giving one row per CDR3 protein. Of around 600,000 distinct CDR3 sequences listed, under 55% are singletons. The specimen sequenced was blood. The receptors originated from a man older than 75 in good health.

The J gene is TRBJ2-1, the V gene TRBV27, with D perhaps being TRBD1 or TRBD2 (5 bases each). The CDR3 has 17 amino acids. V was clipped by 2 bases and J by 8 bases, with 22 bases between them. Germline V gene lookup returns CDR1 MNHEY and CDR2 SMNVEV (reference sequence). The CDR3 DNA reads as TGTGCCAGCAGTTTAGGAGGACAAGCAGTCCCGGCTGATGAGCAGTTCTTC. This codes for CASSLGGQAVPADEQFF.

The sample holds a few counts of this clonotype. V usage is TRBV7-9 and J usage is TRBJ1-5; 12 nucleotides agree with TRBD1. Trimming at V came to 5 bases and at J to 6 bases, leaving 14 bases not matched to a gene. Germline V lookup: CDR1 SEHNR, CDR2 FQNEAQ (reference sequence). The CDR3 has 18 amino acids. The CDR3 bases are TGTGCCAGCAGCAACCGGGACAGGGGGCGCCGTGGGGGTCAGCCCCAGCATTTT. Protein product: CASSNRDRGRRGGQPQHF.

About this clonotype itself: This is likely a read error, given that the CDR3 carries no conserved phenylalanine or tryptophan at its end. The chain uses TRBV6-6 and TRBJ1-1, with 11 bases that match TRBD1. The V and J ends lost 6 bases and 4 bases, in that order; junction bases with no gene match: 10. The length of the CDR3 is 16 residues. Germline V gives CDR1 MNHNY, CDR2 SVGAGI (reference sequence). The CDR3 DNA reads TGTGCCAGCAGATTACCCTCGGGGACAGGGGGCACTGAAGCTTTCTCT. Its protein is CASRLPSGTGGTEAFS.

The genes are TRBV20-1 and TRBJ2-5; D is unresolved. This CDR3 is 14 amino acids long. Between the trimmed V and J ends, which lost 6 bases and 7 bases, there was a span of 21 bases. In germline, CDR1 is DFQATT, CDR2 SNEGSKA (reference sequence). CDR3 DNA: TGCAGTGCGAGCAGCCCACGCGCGATAGGGACCCAGTACTTC. This translates into CSASSPRAIGTQYF.

This clonotype occurred once. A clone one base away is much larger, so this may be a read error. The J gene is TRBJ2-1, the V gene TRBV6-6; TRBD2 might be the D (5 bases). The CDR3 is made up of 11 amino acids. The germline V gene encodes CDR1 MNHNY and CDR2 SVGAGI (reference sequence). CDR3 residues: CAGRQLGEQFF. The CDR3 DNA reads as TGTGCCGGCAGACAACTAGGGGAGCAGTTCTTC.

The chain recombines TRBV11-2 with TRBJ1-2; no reliable D call. The germline V and J ends were trimmed by 5 bases and 4 bases, with 17 bases remaining between them. Germline-derived CDR1 and CDR2 are SGHAT and FQNNGV. CDR3 length equals 15 residues. The CDR3 nucleotides are TGTGCCAGCAGCCCAATCAGGACGGCTAGCTATGGCTACACCTTC. Amino acids: CASSPIRTASYGYTF. The complete variable domain, with remaining parts taken from reference TRBV11-2 and TRBJ1-2, reads EAGVAQSPRYKIIEKRQSVAFWCNPISGHATLYWYQQILGQGPKLLIQFQNNGVVDDSQLPKDRFSAERLKGVDSTLKIQPAKLEDSAVYLCASSPIRTASYGYTFGSGTRLTVV.

The V gene is TRBV7-9, the J gene TRBJ2-3; D might be TRBD1 (6 bases). V gave up 5 bases and J gave up 3 bases, with 15 bases separating them. Germline CDR1 reads SEHNR; CDR2 reads FQNEAQ (reference sequence). This CDR3 spans 15 amino acids. CDR3 sequence reads: CASSPWGTQTDTQYF. As DNA, the CDR3 is TGTGCCAGCAGCCCTTGGGGGACACAGACAGATACGCAGTATTTT.

This chain links TRBV6-7 with TRBJ2-1; D possibly corresponds to TRBD1 (6 bases). TRBV6-7 is labeled an ORF, and its function is uncertain. The V end was cut by 11 bases, the J end by 2 bases, with 28 bases between. This CDR3 region has 18 residues. CDR3 nucleotides: TGTGCCCCCCCCACGGACAGAGGATGTCCAAACCCCTACAATGAGCAGTTCTTC. As protein: CAPPTDRGCPNPYNEQFF.

The rearrangement uses TRBV27 and TRBJ1-2; D possibly corresponds to TRBD1 (5 bases). Between the trimmed V and J ends, which lost 5 bases and 7 bases, there was a span of 17 bases. The germline V gene has CDR1 MNHEY and CDR2 SMNVEV (reference sequence). This CDR3 spans 14 amino acids. This CDR3 reads CASSNPGGSGGYTF. Here the CDR3 DNA reads TGTGCCAGCAGTAACCCGGGGGGTTCGGGTGGCTACACCTTC.

This rearrangement joins TRBV6-6 to TRBJ2-7; D possibly matches TRBD1 or TRBD2 (5 bases each). The J call may be wrong; the DNA end is better matched by TRBJ2-5. This CDR3 comprises 13 residues. Germline V gene lookup returns CDR1 MNHNY and CDR2 SVGAGI (reference sequence). The DNA for the CDR3 is TGTGCCAGCAGTTACGAGGGGTTTGGGACCCAGTACTTC. This sequence encodes CASSYEGFGTQYF.

The chain combines TRBV20-1 with TRBJ2-4, with TRBD2 matching 8 bases. The end of the DNA is better explained by TRBJ2-5, so the J call may be wrong. The V gene's germline CDR1 is DFQATT and CDR2 SNEGSKA (reference sequence). This CDR3 contains 12 residues. DNA for the CDR3: TGCAGCGGGGGGGCTTACCAAGAGACCCAGTACTTC. It is translated as CSGGAYQETQYF.

V usage is TRBV9 and J usage is TRBJ2-3; weak D call: TRBD2 (5 bases). Between the trimmed V and J ends, which lost 2 bases and 0 bases, there was a span of 13 bases. Germline assignment: CDR1 SGDLS and CDR2 YYNGEE. CDR3 length: 16 residues. CDR3 sequence: CASSVRALTSTDTQYF. Written as DNA, the CDR3 is TGTGCCAGCAGCGTGCGGGCATTAACTAGCACAGATACGCAGTATTTT.

This rearrangement joins TRBV20-1 to TRBJ1-1; TRBD1 is a possible D gene (6 bases). Germline lookup yields CDR1 DFQATT and CDR2 SNEGSKA (reference sequence). The ends were cut back, 6 bases at V and 1 base at J, with 9 bases in the middle. This CDR3 spans 12 amino acids. The CDR3 coding sequence is TGCAGTGCGAAGGACAGGAACACTGAAGCTTTCTTT. As protein: CSAKDRNTEAFF.

This clonotype was seen a handful of times. A read error is possible here, since a much larger clone lies one base away. V usage is TRBV6-5 and J usage is TRBJ2-3, with 9 bases lining up with TRBD2. Germline CDR1 reads MNHEY; CDR2 reads SVGAGI. After removal of 5 bases from V and 4 bases from J, the junction contained 7 bases not matched to a gene. CDR3 length: 15 amino acids. This CDR3 reads CASSPPGLAPDTQYF. CDR3 in DNA: TGTGCCAGCAGTCCTCCGGGACTAGCACCAGATACGCAGTATTTT.

Comment on this clonotype: It may be a read error: a sequence one base away is much more abundant. The V call is TRBV29-1, the J call TRBJ2-4, with a weak D call TRBD2 (6 bases). The tail of the sequence fits TRBJ2-7 better, so the J call may be wrong. Germline V gene lookup returns CDR1 SQVTM and CDR2 ANQGSEA. The length of the CDR3 is 13 residues. The CDR3 loop is CGVVGGGAGEQYF. The CDR3 bases are TGCGGCGTTGTTGGCGGAGGGGCTGGCGAGCAGTACTTC.

This clonotype appeared a few times. The CDR3 nucleotides read TGCGCCAGCAGTCCGGGACAGGGCATGACTGAAGCTTTCTTT. Translating it yields CASSPGQGMTEAFF. V usage is TRBV4-1 and J usage is TRBJ1-1; TRBD1 aligns across 9 bases. The CDR3 contains 14 residues. CDR1 and CDR2 (germline): MGHRA, YSYEKL. V was clipped by 6 bases and J by 5 bases; unmatched bases: 7.

This clonotype came up a few times. CDR3 region: CSVALSGANVLTF. The CDR3 bases are TGCAGCGTTGCTCTATCTGGGGCCAACGTCCTGACTTTC. This rearrangement joins TRBV29-1 to TRBJ2-6; D is ambiguous. The germline V gene has CDR1 SQVTM and CDR2 ANQGSEA. V dropped 4 bases and J dropped 1 base, with 5 bases sitting between them. CDR3 length equals 13 residues. The full variable domain, in which reference TRBV29-1 and TRBJ2-6 provide the parts outside the CDR3, is SAVISQKPSRDICQRGTSLTIQCQVDSQVTMMFWYRQQPGQSLTLIATANQGSEATYESGFVIDKFPISRPNLTFSTLTVSNMSPEDSSIYLCSVALSGANVLTFGAGSRLTVL.